This T cell receptor beta chain was found in a study of graft-versus-host responses after intestinal transplantation. Study background: Anti-thymocyte globulin served as induction for all recipients, who then took tacrolimus and steroids for approximately three years. Study-wide findings and caveats: Individuals carrying graft-donor T cell macrochimerism showed high graft-versus-host to host-versus-graft clonal ratios in allografts.

From germline, CDR1 is MDHEN and CDR2 SYDVKM. CDR3 length equals 18 residues. The junction had 9 bases not matched to a gene; V was cut back by 3 bases and J by 3 bases. Of note for this clone: What it binds is unknown.

Produced via immunoSEQ multiplex PCR; TCRdb's table is partial and in-frame only. The sample includes about 150,000 clones, about nine tenths of them seen just once. The rearrangement joins TRBV28 to TRBJ2-1, with TRBD1 identical over 12 bases. This clonotype was obtained from a human donor who received an intestinal transplant. The source material was unstimulated CD4+ T cells sorted from spleen or lymph node cells, sampled before intestinal transplant. CDR3 sequence reads: CASSLGRGTGGRYNEQFF. DNA of the CDR3: TGTGCCAGCAGTTTGGGGCGGGGGACAGGGGGCCGCTACAATGAGCAGTTCTTC.